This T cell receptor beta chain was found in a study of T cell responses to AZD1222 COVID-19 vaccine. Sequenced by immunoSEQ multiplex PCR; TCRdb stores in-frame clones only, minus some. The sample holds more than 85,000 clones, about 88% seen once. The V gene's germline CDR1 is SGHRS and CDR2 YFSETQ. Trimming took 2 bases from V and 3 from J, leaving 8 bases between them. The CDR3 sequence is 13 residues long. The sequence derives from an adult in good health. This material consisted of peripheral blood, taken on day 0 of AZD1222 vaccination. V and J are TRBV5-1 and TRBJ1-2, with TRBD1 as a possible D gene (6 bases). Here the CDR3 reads CASSLQGDYGYTF. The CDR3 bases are TGCGCCAGCAGCTTACAGGGAGACTATGGCTACACCTTC.